Described below is a single T cell receptor (beta chain) sequence and its context. Antigen: not known. Primers used in a second PCR of about 6 to 11 cycles were a sample-barcoded 5' primer and a J-beta primer mix. From each sample, at least 2.5 million paired-end reads containing CDR3 were obtained. TCRdb processed the 5' RACE reads anew with MiXCR; each CDR3 protein has one entry. Of about 730,000 distinct CDR3 sequences listed, 43% were seen once; the top ten hold 20% to 25%. The sample comes from a study of blood T cells in healthy people across ages. Overall study results and limits: Diversity was higher, and naive CD4+ cells more numerous, in long-lived donors than in aged donors. Across the age range, TCR beta diversity per million T cells fell in a roughly linear way.

The germline CDR1 and CDR2 sequences are MNHEY and SMNVEV (reference sequence). The CDR3 runs to 15 residues. V was pared by 3 bases and J by 5 bases, with 17 bases between. Material: blood. This clonotype originated in a woman aged 55-69 years in good health. The rearrangement uses TRBV27 and TRBJ2-7; tentative D call: TRBD2 (5 bases). Here the CDR3 DNA reads TGTGCCAGCAGTTTTGCCGGACGGGGTATCGACGAGCAGTACTTC. It codes for CASSFAGRGIDEQYF.